The 2 T cell receptor beta chains in this list originate from one sample, sequenced in a study of cytomegalovirus exposure and HLA in healthy donors. Primers for the PCR totalled 60 Vbeta and 13 Jbeta. Measured with immunoSEQ multiplex PCR; TCRdb has only the in-frame clones, and not every one. In total, the table holds approximately 30,000 clones. Specimen: PBMCs. Source of these receptors: a woman between 40 and 50 years old in good health and CMV-seropositive.

The chain recombines TRBV2 with TRBJ2-7, with D perhaps TRBD2 (6 bases). Germline lookup yields CDR1 SNHLY and CDR2 FYNNEI. The V end was cut by 2 bases, the J end by 7 bases, with 6 bases between. The CDR3 runs 11 residues. CDR3: CASSEREEQYF. The CDR3 nucleotides read TGTGCCAGCAGTGAACGGGAGGAGCAGTACTTC.

V is TRBV6-6 and J is TRBJ2-1, with 11 bases identical to TRBD2. CDR3 length: 16 residues. After removal of 4 bases from V and 5 bases from J, the junction contained 7 bases not matched to a gene. Germline-derived CDR1 and CDR2 are MNHNY and SVGAGI (reference sequence). The CDR3 sequence: CASSFSGTSGNNEQFF. CDR3 DNA sequence: TGTGCCAGCAGTTTCTCCGGGACTAGCGGTAACAATGAGCAGTTCTTC.